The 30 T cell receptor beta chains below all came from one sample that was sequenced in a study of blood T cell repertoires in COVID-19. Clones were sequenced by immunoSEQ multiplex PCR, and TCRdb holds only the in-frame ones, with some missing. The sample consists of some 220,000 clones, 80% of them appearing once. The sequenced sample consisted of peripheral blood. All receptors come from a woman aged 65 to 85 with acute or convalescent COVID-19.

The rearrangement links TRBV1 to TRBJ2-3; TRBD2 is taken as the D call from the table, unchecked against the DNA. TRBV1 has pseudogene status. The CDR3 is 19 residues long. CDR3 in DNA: TGCACCAGCAGCCAAGATCTGGGAAAAGCGGGGGGGGAGACAGATACGCAGTATTTT. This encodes CTSSQDLGKAGGETDTQYF.

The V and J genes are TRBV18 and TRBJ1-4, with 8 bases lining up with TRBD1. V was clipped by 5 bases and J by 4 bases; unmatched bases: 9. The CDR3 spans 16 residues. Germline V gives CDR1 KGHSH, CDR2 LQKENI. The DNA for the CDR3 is TGTGCCAGCTCAGCGGGACAGGCGGCCTATAATGAAAAACTGTTTTTT. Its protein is CASSAGQAAYNEKLFF.

The CDR3 coding sequence is TGTGCCAGCAGCGTCGGGGGGAACAATGAGCAGTTCTTC. Translation: CASSVGGNNEQFF. The chain has TRBV7-9 and TRBJ2-1; 7 nucleotides match TRBD2. This CDR3 contains 13 residues. The trim removed 5 bases at V and 5 bases at J, leaving 3 bases unmatched. Germline CDR1 SEHNR, CDR2 FQNEAQ (reference sequence).

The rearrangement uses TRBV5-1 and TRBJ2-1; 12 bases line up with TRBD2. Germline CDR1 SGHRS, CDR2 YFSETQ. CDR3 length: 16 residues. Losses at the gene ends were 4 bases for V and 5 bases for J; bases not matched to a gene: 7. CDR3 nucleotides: TGCGCCAGCAGCCTATCTAGCGGGGGGGCAGACAATGAGCAGTTCTTC. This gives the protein CASSLSSGGADNEQFF.

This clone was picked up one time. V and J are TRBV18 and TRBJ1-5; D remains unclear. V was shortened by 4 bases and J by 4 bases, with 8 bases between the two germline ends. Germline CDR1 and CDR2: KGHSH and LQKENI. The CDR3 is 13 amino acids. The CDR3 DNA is TGTGCCAGCTCACGGGCCCCGAATCAGCCCCAGCATTTT. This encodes CASSRAPNQPQHF.

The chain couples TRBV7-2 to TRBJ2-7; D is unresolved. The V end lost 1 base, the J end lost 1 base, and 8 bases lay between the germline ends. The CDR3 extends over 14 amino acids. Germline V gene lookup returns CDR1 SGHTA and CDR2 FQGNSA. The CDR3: CASSLEPQSYEQYF. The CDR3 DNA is TGTGCCAGCAGCTTAGAACCCCAGTCCTACGAGCAGTACTTC. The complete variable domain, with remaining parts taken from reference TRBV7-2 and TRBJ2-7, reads GAGVSQSPSNKVTEKGKDVELRCDPISGHTALYWYRQSLGQGLEFLIYFQGNSAPDKSGLPSDRFSAERTGGSVSTLTIQRTQQEDSAVYLCASSLEPQSYEQYFGPGTRLTVT.

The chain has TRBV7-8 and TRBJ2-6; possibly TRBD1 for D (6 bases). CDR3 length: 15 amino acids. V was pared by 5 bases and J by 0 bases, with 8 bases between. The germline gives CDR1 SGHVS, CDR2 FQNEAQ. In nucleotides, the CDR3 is TGTGCCAGCAGCATGACAGGCTCTGGGGCCAACGTCCTGACTTTC. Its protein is CASSMTGSGANVLTF.

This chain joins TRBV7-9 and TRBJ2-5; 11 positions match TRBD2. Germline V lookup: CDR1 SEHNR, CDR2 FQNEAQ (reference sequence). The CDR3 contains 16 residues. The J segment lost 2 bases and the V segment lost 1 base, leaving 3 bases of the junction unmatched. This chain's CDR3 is CASSLGLAGGQETQYF. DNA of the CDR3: TGTGCCAGCAGCTTAGGCCTAGCGGGGGGACAAGAGACCCAGTACTTC.

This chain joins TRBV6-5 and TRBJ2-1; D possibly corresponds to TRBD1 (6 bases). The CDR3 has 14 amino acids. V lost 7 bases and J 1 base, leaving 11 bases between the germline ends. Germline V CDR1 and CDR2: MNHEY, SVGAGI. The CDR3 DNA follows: TGTGCCAGCACTCAGGGGTTTTCCTACAATGAGCAGTTCTTC. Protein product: CASTQGFSYNEQFF.

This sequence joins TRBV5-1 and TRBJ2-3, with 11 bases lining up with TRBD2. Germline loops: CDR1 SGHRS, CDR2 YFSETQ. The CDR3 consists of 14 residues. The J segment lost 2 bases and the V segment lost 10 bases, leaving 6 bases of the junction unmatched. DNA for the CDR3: TGCGCCGGGCGACTAGCGGGGAACACAGATACGCAGTATTTT. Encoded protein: CAGRLAGNTDTQYF.

CDR3 protein: CASSRRTGGYTF. DNA for the CDR3: TGTGCCAGCAGTCGTAGGACAGGAGGCTACACCTTC. V is TRBV6-5 and J is TRBJ1-2; TRBD1 agrees at 7 bases. V gave up 5 bases and J gave up 8 bases; unmatched junction bases: 5. The CDR3 length is 12 residues. The germline CDR1 and CDR2 sequences are MNHEY and SVGAGI.

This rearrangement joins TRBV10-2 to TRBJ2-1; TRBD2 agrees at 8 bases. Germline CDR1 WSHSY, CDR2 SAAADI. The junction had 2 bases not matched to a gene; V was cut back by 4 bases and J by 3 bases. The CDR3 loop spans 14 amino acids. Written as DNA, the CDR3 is TGCGCCAGCAGTGTAGCGGGGTACTACAATGAGCAGTTCTTC. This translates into CASSVAGYYNEQFF.

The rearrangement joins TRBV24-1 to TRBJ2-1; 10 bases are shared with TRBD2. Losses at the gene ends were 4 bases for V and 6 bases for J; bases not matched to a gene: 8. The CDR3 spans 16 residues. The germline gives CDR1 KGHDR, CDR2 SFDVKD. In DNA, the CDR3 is TGTGCCACCAGTGACGTCCGACTAGCGGGCCTCAATGAGCAGTTCTTC. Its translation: CATSDVRLAGLNEQFF.

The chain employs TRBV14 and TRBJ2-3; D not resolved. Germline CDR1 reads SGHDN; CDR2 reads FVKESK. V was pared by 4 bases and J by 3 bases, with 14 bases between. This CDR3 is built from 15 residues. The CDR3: CASSPRPRRTDTQYF. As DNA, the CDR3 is TGTGCCAGCAGCCCCCGGCCTAGGCGGACAGATACGCAGTATTTT.

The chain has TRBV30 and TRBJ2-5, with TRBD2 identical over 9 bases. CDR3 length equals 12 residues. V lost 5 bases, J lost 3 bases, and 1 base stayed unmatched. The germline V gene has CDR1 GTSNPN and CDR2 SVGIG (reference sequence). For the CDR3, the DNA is TGTGCCTGGTTAGCGGGGGAAGAGACCCAGTACTTC. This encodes CAWLAGEETQYF. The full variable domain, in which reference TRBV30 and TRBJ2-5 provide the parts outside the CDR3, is SQTIHQWPATLVQPVGSPLSLECTVEGTSNPNLYWYRQAAGRGLQLLFYSVGIGQISSEVPQNLSASRPQDRQFILSSKKLLLSDSGFYLCAWLAGEETQYFGPGTRLLVL.

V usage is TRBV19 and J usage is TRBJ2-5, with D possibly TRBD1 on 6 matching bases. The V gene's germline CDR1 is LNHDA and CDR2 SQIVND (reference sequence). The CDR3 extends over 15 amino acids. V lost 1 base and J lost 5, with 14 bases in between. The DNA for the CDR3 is TGTGCCAGTAGTATAGTGCAGGGGTTGAGGGAGACCCAGTACTTC. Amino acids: CASSIVQGLRETQYF.

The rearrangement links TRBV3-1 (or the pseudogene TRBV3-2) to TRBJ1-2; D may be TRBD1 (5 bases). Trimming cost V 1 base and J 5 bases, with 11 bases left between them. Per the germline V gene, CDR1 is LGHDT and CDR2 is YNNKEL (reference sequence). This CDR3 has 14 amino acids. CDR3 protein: CASSQAGQLYGYTF. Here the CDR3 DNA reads TGTGCCAGCAGCCAAGCAGGGCAGTTATATGGCTACACCTTC.

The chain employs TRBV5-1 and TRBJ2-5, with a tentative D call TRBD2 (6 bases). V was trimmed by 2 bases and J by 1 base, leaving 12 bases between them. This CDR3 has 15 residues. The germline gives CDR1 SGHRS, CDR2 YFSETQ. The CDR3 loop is CASSLLTSTQETQYF. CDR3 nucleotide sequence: TGCGCCAGCAGCTTATTGACTAGTACCCAAGAGACCCAGTACTTC.

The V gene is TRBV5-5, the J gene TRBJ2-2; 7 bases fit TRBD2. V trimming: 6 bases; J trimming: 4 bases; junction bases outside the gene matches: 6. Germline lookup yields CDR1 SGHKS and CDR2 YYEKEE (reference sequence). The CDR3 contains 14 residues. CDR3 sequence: CASILTGGTGELFF. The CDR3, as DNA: TGTGCCAGCATCCTGACGGGGGGCACCGGGGAGCTGTTTTTT.

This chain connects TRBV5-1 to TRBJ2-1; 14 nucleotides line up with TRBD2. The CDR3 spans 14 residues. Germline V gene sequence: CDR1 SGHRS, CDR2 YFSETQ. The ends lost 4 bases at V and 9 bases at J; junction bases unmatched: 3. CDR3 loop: CASSTGLAGGEQFF. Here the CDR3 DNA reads TGCGCCAGCAGCACAGGACTAGCGGGGGGTGAGCAGTTCTTC.

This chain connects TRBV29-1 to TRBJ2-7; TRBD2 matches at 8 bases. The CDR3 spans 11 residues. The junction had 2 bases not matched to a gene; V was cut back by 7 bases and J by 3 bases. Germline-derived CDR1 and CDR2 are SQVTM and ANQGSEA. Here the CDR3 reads CSARGGYEQYF. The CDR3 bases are TGCAGCGCCCGGGGGGGCTACGAGCAGTACTTC.

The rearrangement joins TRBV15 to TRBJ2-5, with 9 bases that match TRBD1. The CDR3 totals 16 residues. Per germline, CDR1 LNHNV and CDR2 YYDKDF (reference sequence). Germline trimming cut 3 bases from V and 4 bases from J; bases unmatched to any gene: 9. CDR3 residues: CATSRGQGWVGETQYF. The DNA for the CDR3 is TGTGCCACCAGCAGGGGACAGGGCTGGGTAGGAGAGACCCAGTACTTC.

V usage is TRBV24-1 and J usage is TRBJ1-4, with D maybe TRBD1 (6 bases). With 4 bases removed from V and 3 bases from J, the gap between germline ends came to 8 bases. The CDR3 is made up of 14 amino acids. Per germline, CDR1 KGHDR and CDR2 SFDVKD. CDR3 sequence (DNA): TGTGCCACCAGTGAATCAGGGGCTAATGAAAAACTGTTTTTT. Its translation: CATSESGANEKLFF.

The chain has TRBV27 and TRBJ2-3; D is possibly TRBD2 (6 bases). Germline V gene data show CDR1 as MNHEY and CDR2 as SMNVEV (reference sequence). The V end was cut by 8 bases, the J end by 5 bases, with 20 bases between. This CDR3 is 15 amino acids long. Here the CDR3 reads CASAGGDHRLDTQYF. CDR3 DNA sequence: TGTGCCAGCGCAGGCGGGGACCACCGACTAGATACGCAGTATTTT.

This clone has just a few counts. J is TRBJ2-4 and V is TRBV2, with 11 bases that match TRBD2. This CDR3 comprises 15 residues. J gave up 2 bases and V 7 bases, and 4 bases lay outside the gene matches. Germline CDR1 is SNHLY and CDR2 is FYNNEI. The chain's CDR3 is CASTSGGITKNIQYF. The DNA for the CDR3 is TGTGCCAGCACTAGCGGGGGGATTACCAAAAACATTCAGTACTTC.

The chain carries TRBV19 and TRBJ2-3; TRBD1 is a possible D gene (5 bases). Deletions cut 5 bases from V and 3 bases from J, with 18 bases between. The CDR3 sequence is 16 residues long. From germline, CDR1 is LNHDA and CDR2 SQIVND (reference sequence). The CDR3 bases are TGTGCCAGTAGTCCCCAGGGTTGGGTTAGGACAGATACGCAGTATTTT. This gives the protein CASSPQGWVRTDTQYF.

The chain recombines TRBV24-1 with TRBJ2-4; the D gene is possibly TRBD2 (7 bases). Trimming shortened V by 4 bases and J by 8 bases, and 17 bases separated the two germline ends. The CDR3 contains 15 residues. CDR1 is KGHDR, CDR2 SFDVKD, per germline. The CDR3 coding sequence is TGTGCCACCAGTGACGGACCGCGAGGGGGGGACATTCAGTACTTC. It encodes CATSDGPRGGDIQYF.

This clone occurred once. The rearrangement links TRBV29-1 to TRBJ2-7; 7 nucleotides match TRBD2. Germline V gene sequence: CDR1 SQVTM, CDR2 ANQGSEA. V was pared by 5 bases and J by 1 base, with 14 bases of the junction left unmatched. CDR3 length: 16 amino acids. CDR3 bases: TGCAGCGTTCGCCCTTCTAGGGCCGGGGGGTCCTACGAGCAGTACTTC. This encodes CSVRPSRAGGSYEQYF.

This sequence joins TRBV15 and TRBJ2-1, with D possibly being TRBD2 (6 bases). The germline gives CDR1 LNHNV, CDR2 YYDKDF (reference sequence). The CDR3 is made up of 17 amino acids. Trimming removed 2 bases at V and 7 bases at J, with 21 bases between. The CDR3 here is CATSRTRTARGRNEQFF. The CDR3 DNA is TGTGCCACCAGCAGAACCAGGACGGCCCGGGGGAGAAATGAGCAGTTCTTC.

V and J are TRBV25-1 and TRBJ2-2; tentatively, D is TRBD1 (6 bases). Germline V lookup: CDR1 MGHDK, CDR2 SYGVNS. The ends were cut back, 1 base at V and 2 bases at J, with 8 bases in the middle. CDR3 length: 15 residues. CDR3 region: CASSELGANTGELFF. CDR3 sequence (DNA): TGTGCCAGCAGTGAATTGGGGGCAAACACCGGGGAGCTGTTTTTT.